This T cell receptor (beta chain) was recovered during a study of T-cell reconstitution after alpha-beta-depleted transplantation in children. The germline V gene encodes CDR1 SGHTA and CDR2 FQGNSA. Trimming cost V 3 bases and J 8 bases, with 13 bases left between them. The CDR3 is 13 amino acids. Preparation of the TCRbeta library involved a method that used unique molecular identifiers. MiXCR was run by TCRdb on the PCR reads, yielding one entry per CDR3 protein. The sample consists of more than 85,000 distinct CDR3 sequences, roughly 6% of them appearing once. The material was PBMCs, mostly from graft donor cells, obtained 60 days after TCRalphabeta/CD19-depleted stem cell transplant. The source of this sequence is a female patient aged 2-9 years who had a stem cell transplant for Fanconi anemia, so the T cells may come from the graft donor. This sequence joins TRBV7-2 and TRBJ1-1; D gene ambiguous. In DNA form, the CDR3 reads TGTGCCAGCAGCTTCCGGTCCGGAGCAGAAGCTTTCTTT. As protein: CASSFRSGAEAFF.